Reported below is one T cell receptor (beta chain). Its target is unknown. CDR3 length: 14 residues. Trimming removed 8 bases at V and 4 bases at J, with 20 bases between. Looked up from germline, CDR1 is GTSNPN and CDR2 is SVGIG (reference sequence). The data were obtained in a study of T cell repertoires in ileal Crohn's disease. Overall study findings and caveats: Mucosal expansions were suggested to be mainly CD8 T cells. All patients with clonality above 26.8% had endoscopic recurrence.

Adults with ileal or ileocolonic Crohn's disease and an indication for resection were eligible. TCRB immunosequencing input was five hundred nanograms of biopsy DNA per sample. The method was immunoSEQ multiplex PCR; TCRdb's version includes in-frame clones alone and lacks a portion of them. The repertoire includes approximately 27,000 clones, about 81% of them detected once, and 5.5% to 6.5% sits in the top ten. The TCR originated in an adult with Crohn's disease. Sequenced input: ileal tissue. This chain connects TRBV30 to TRBJ1-1; TRBD1 is a possible D gene (5 bases). CDR3 sequence reads: CASTFRGWGTEAFF. The DNA of the CDR3 is TGTGCCAGCACCTTTCGGGGGTGGGGCACTGAAGCTTTCTTT.